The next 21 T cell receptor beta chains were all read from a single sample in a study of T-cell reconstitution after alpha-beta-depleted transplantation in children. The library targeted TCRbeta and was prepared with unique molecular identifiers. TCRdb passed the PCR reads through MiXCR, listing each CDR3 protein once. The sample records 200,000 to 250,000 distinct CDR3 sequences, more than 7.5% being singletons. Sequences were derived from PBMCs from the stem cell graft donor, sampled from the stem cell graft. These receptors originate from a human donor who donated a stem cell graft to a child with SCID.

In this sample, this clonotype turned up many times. Here the CDR3 reads CSAIAGTGNTEAFF. The CDR3 nucleotides are TGCAGTGCCATTGCCGGGACAGGGAACACTGAAGCTTTCTTT. The chain employs TRBV20-1 and TRBJ1-1; 8 nucleotides agree with TRBD1. V shed 6 bases, J shed 1 base, and the junction held 7 bases outside the gene matches. The germline V gene encodes CDR1 DFQATT and CDR2 SNEGSKA (reference sequence). The CDR3 is made up of 14 amino acids.

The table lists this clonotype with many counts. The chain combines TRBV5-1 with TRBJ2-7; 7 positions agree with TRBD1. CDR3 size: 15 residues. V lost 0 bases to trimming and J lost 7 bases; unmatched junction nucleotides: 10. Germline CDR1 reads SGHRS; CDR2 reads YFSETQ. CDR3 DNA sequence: TGCGCCAGCAGCTTGGCGGGCAGGGGGAAAGAAGAGCAGTACTTC. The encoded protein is CASSLAGRGKEEQYF.

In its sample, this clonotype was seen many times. The CDR3 nucleotides read TGCAGTGCTAGCCTCCCGGGGGGGTACAATGAGCAGTTCTTC. This gives the protein CSASLPGGYNEQFF. The chain has TRBV20-1 and TRBJ2-1, with TRBD2 matching 8 bases. The CDR3 covers 14 residues. Germline V gives CDR1 DFQATT, CDR2 SNEGSKA (reference sequence). V lost 3 bases, J lost 4 bases, and 5 bases stayed unmatched.

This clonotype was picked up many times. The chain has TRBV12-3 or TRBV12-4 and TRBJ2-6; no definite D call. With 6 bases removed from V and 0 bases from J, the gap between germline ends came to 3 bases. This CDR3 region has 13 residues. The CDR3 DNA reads TGTGCCAGCAGACCCTCTGGGGCCAACGTCCTGACTTTC. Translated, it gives CASRPSGANVLTF.

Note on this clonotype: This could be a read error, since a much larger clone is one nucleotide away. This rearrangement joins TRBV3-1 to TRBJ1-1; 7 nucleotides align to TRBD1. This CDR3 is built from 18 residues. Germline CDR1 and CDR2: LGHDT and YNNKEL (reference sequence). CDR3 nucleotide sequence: TGTACCAGCAGTTTTAGGTCGACAGGGCGAGTCGGGTACACTGAAGCTTTCTTT. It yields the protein CTSSFRSTGRVGYTEAFF.

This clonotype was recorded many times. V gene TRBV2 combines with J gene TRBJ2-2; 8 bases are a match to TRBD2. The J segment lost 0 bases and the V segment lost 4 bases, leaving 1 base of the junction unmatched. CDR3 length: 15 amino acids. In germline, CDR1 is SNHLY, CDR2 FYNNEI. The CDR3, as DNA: TGTGCCAGCAGTGTGGGACTAGCGAACACCGGGGAGCTGTTTTTT. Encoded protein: CASSVGLANTGELFF.

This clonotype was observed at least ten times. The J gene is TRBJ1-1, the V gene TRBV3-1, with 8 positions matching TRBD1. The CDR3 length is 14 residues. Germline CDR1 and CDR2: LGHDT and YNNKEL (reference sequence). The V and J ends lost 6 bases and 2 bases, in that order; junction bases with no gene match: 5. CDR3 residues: CASSQTGGNTEAFF. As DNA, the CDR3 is TGTGCCAGCAGTCAAACAGGGGGTAACACTGAAGCTTTCTTT.

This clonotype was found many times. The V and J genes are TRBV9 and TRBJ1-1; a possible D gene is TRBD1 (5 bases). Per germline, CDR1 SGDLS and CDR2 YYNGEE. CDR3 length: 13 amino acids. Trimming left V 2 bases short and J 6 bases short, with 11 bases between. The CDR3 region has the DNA TGTGCCAGCAGCGTGGCAGGGAGTTCTGAAGCTTTCTTT. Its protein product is CASSVAGSSEAFF.

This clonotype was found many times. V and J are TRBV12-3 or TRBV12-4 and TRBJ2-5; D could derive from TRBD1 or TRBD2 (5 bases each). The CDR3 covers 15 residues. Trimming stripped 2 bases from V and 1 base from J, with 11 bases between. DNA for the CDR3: TGTGCCAGCAGTTTATGGGACCGGGTCCAAGAGACCCAGTACTTC. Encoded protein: CASSLWDRVQETQYF.

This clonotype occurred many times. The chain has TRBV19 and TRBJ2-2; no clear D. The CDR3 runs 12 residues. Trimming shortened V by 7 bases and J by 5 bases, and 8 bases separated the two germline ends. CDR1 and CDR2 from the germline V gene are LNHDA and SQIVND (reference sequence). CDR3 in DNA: TGTGCCAGTACCAGCAGGACCGGGGAGCTGTTTTTT. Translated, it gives CASTSRTGELFF.

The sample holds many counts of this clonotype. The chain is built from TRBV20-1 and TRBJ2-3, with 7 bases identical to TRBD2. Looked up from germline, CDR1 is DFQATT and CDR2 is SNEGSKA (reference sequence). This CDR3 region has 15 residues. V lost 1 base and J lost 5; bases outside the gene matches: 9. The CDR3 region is CSARAPRAGVDTQYF. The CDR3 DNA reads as TGCAGTGCTAGAGCCCCTCGGGCGGGGGTAGATACGCAGTATTTT.

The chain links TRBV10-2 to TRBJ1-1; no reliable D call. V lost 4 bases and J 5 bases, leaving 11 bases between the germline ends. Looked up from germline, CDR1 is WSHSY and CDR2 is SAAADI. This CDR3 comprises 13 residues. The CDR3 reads CASSARLVTEAFF. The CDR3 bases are TGCGCCAGCAGTGCCCGGCTGGTTACTGAAGCTTTCTTT.

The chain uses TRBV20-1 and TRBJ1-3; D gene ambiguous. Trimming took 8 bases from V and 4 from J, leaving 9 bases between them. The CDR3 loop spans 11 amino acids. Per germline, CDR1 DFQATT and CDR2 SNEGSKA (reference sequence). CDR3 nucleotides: TGCAGTACGGCGGTAGGAAACACCATATATTTT. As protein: CSTAVGNTIYF.

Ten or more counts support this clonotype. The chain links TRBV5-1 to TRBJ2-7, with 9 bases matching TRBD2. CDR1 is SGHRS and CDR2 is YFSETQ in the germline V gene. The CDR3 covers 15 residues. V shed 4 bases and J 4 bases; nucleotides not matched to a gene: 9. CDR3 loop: CASSPEGTSRYEQYF. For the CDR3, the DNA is TGCGCCAGCAGCCCGGAGGGGACTAGCAGGTACGAGCAGTACTTC.

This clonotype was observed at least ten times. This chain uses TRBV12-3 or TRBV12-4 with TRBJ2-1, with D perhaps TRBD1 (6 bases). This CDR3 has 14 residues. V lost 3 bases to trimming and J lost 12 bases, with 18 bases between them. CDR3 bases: TGTGCCAGCAGTTTTGAACGGACAGCCCCTGGGCAGTTCTTC. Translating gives CASSFERTAPGQFF.

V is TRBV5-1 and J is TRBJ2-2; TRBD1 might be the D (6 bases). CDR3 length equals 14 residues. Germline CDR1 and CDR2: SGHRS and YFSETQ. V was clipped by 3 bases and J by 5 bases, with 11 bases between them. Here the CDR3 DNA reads TGCGCCAGCAGCTCTCAACAGGGAACCGGGGAGCTGTTTTTT. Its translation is CASSSQQGTGELFF.

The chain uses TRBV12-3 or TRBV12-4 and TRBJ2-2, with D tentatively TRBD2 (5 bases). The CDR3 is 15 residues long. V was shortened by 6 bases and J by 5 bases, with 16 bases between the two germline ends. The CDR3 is CASSPDWSGTGELFF. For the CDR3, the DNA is TGTGCCAGCAGCCCGGACTGGTCGGGGACCGGGGAGCTGTTTTTT.

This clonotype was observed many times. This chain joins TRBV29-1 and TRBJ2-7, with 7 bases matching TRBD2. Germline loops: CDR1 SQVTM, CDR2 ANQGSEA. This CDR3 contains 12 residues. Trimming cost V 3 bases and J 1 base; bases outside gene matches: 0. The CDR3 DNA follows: TGCAGCGTTGAGCGGGGGTCCTACGAGCAGTACTTC. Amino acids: CSVERGSYEQYF.

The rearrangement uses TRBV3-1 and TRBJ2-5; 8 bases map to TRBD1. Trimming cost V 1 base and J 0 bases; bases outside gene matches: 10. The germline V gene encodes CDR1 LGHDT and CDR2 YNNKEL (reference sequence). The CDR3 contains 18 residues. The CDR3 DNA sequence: TGTGCCAGCAGCCAAGTCCGGGGGACAGGCAAAGACCAAGAGACCCAGTACTTC. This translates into CASSQVRGTGKDQETQYF.

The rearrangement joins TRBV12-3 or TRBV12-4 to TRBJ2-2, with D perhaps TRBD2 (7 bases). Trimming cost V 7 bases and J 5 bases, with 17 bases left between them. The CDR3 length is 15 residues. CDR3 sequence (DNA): TGTGCCAGCAACGGAGGGGGGGGACCTACCGGGGAGCTGTTTTTT. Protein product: CASNGGGGPTGELFF.

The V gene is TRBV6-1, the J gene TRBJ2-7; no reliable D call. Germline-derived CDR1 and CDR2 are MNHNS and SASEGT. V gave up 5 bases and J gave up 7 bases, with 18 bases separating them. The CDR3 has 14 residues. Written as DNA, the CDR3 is TGTGCCAGCAGTCTCGGACGGGTGGTGAGAGAGCAGTACTTC. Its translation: CASSLGRVVREQYF.